This TCR beta chain was profiled in a study of blood T cells in healthy people across ages. Overall study context: Per two T cells, about one barcoded beta molecule was captured through template switching. Study findings and constraints: TCR beta diversity, measured per million T cells, fell in a roughly linear way with age. There were more naive CD4+ cells and higher diversity in long-lived donors than in aged donors. Those diversity estimates obtained from one million T cells were thought to be underestimates.

This clonotype was seen only a few times. Its antigen is not identified. It was with a sample-barcoded 5' primer and a J-beta primer mix that a second PCR of about 6 to 12 cycles was run. TCRdb reanalysed the 5' RACE reads using MiXCR and keeps one entry per CDR3 protein. This table has fewer than 800,000 distinct CDR3 sequences, over 20% appearing once. The CDR3 contains 15 residues. J gave up 5 bases and V 2 bases, and 2 bases lay outside the gene matches. Germline-derived CDR1 and CDR2 are SGHDN and FVKESK. The receptor was isolated from a man between 65 and 79 years old in good health. The V call is TRBV14, the J call TRBJ2-3, with 12 bases matching TRBD2. Sequenced: blood. DNA for the CDR3: TGTGCCAGCAGCCAACTAGCGGGAGGGGTAGATACGCAGTATTTT. Amino acids: CASSQLAGGVDTQYF.